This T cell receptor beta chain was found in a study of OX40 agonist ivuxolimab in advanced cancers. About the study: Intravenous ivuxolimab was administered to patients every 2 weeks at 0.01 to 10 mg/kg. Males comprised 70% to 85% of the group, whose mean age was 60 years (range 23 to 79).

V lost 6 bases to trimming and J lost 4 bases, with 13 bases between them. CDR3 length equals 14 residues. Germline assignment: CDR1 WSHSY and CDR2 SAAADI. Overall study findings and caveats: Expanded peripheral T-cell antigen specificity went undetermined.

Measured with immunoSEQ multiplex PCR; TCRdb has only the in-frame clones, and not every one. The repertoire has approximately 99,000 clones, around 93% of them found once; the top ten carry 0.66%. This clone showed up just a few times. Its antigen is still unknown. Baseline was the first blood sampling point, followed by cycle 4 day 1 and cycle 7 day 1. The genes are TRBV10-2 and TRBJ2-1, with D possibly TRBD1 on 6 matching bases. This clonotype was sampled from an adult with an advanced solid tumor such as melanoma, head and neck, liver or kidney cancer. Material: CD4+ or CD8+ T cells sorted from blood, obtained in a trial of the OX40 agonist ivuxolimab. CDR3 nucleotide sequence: TGCGCCAGCAGCCGGGACAACATATACAATGAGCAGTTCTTC. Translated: CASSRDNIYNEQFF.